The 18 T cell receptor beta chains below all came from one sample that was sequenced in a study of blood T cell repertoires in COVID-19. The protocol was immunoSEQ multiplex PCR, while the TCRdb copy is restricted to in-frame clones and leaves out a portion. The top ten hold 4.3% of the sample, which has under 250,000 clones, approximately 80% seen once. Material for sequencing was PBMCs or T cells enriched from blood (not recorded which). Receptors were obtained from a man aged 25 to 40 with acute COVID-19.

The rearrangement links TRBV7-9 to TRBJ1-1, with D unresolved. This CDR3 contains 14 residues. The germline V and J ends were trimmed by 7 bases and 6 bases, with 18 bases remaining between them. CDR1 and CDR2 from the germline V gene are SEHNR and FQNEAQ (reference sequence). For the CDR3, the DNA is TGTGCCAGCAAACTATCGTTCGCGGGGTCTGAAGCTTTCTTT. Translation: CASKLSFAGSEAFF.

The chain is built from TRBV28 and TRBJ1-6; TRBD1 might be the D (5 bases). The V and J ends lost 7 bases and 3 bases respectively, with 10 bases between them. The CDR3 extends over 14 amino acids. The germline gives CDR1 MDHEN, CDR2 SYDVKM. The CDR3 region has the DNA TGTGCCAGCACGACAGCTAACTATAATTCACCCCTCCACTTT. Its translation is CASTTANYNSPLHF.

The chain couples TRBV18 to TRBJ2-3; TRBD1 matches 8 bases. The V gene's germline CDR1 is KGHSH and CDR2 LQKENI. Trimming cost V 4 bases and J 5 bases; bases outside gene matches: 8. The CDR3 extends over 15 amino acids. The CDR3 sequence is CASSLLWTGKDTQYF. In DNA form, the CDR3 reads TGTGCCAGCTCACTCCTTTGGACAGGGAAAGATACGCAGTATTTT.

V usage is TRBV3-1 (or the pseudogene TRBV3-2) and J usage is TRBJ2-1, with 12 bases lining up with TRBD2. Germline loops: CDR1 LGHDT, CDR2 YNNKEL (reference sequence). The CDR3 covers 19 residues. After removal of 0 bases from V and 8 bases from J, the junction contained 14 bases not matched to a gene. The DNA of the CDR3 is TGTGCCAGCAGCCAAGATCTAGTTGGACTAGCGGGGCCCCGGGATGAGCAGTTCTTC. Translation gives CASSQDLVGLAGPRDEQFF.

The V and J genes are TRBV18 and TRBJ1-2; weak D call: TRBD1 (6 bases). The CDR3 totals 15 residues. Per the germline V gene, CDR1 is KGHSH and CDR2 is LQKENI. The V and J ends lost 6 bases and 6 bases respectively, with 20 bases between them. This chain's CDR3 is CASSYYRAEEDGYTF. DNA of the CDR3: TGTGCCAGCTCGTACTACAGGGCGGAGGAAGATGGCTACACCTTC.

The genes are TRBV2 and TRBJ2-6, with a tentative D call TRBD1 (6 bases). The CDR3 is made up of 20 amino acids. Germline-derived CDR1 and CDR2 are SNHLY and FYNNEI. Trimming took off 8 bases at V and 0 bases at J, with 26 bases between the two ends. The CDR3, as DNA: TGTGCCAGCTCGTCTGCTTTGGGGGCATCTTCTCACTCTGGGGCCAACGTCCTGACTTTC. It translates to CASSSALGASSHSGANVLTF.

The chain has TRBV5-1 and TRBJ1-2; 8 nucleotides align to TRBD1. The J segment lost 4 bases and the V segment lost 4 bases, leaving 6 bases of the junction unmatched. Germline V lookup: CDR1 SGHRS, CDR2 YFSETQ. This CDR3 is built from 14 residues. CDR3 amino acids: CASSPGQGGYGYTF. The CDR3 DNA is TGCGCCAGCAGCCCCGGACAGGGAGGCTATGGCTACACCTTC.

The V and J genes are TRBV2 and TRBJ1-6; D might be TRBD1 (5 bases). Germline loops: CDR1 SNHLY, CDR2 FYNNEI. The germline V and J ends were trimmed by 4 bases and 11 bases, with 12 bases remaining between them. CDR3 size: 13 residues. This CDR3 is CASSGQKTAPLHF. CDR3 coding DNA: TGTGCCAGCAGTGGACAGAAGACAGCACCCCTCCACTTT.

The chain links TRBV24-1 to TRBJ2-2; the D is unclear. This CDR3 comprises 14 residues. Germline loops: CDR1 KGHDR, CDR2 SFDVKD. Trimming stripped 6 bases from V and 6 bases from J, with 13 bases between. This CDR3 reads CATSTEASSGELFF. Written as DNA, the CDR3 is TGTGCCACCAGTACCGAGGCCTCGTCCGGGGAGCTGTTTTTT.

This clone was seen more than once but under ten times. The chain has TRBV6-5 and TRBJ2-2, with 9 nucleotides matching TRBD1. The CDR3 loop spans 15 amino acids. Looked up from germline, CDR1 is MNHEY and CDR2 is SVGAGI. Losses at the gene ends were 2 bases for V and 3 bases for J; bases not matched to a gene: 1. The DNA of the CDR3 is TGTGCCAGCAGTTACGGGACAGGGCACACCGGGGAGCTGTTTTTT. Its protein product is CASSYGTGHTGELFF.

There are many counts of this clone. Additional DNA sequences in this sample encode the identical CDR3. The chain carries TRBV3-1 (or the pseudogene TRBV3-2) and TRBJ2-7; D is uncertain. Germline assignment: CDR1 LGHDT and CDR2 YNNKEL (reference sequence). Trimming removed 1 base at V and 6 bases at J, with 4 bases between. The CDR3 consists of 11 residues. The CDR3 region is CASSQGGEQYF. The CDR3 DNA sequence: TGTGCCAGCAGCCAAGGAGGCGAGCAGTACTTC.

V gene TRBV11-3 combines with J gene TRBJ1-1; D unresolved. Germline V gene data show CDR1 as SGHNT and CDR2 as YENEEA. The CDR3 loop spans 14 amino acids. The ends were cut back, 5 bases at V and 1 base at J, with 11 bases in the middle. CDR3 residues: CASSDGPGNTEAFF. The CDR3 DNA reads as TGTGCCAGCAGCGACGGCCCGGGGAACACTGAAGCTTTCTTT.

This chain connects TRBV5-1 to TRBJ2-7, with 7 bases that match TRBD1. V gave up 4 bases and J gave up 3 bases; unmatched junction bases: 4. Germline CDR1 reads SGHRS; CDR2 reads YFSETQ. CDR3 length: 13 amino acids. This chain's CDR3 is CASSEGQYYEQYF. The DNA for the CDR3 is TGCGCCAGCAGCGAGGGACAGTACTACGAGCAGTACTTC.

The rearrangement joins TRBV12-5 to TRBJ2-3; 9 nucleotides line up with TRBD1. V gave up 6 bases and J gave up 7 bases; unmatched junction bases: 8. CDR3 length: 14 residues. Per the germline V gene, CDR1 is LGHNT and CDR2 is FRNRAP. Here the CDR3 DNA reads TGTGCTAGTGGGCCTGGGACAGGGTCCAATACGCAGTATTTT. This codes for CASGPGTGSNTQYF.

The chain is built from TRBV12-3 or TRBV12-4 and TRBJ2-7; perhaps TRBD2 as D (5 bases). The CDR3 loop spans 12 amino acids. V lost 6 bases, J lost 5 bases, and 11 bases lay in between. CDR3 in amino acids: CASSPRVHEQYF. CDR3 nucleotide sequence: TGTGCCAGCAGCCCGCGGGTCCACGAGCAGTACTTC.

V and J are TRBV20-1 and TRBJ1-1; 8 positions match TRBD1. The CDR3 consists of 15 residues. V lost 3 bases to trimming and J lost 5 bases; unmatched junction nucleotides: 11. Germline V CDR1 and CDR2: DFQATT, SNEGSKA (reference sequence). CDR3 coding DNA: TGCAGTGCTAGTCCCGGGACAGGTAGGGGGACTGAAGCTTTCTTT. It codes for CSASPGTGRGTEAFF.

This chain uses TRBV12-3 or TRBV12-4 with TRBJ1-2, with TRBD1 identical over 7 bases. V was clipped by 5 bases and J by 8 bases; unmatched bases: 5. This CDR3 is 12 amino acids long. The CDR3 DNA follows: TGTGCCAGCAGTCAACAGGGGCGCGGCTACACCTTC. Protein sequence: CASSQQGRGYTF.

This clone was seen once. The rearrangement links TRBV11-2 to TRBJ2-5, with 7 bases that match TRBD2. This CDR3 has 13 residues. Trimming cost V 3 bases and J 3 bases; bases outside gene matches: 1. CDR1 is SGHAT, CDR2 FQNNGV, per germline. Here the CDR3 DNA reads TGTGCCAGCAGCTTTCTAGCGGAAGAGACCCAGTACTTC. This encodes CASSFLAEETQYF.